This entry lists 32 T cell receptor beta chains sequenced from one sample in a study of cytomegalovirus exposure and HLA in healthy donors (dated by TCRdb to 2016 to 2017). The method behind the library was the immunoSEQ multiplex PCR assay. A mixture of 60 forward primers for TCR Vbeta segments and 13 reverse primers for TCR Jbeta segments was used in the multiplex PCR. The immuneACCESS repertoire file appears here via TCRdb, limited to in-frame rearrangements. These files lack a portion of the clones; in checked studies, under half of the deficit traces to unresolved V genes, and the cause of the others is not known. This sample is represented by about 210,000 clones; around 80% of them were singletons. Jointly, the top ten make up approximately 0.49% of the sample. Sequenced: PBMCs. These receptors originate from a boy aged 10-17 years in good health and CMV-seronegative.

V is TRBV11-3 and J is TRBJ1-2; no clear D. V lost 4 bases, J lost 7 bases, and 10 bases lay in between. The CDR3 consists of 12 residues. CDR1 is SGHNT and CDR2 is YENEEA in the germline V gene. The CDR3 region is CASSSLRSGYTF. CDR3 in DNA: TGTGCCAGCAGCTCTCTCAGAAGTGGCTACACCTTC.

The rearrangement joins TRBV7-2 to TRBJ2-7; D not certain. The CDR3 is made up of 14 amino acids. CDR1 and CDR2 (germline): SGHTA, FQGNSA. The CDR3 reads CFFFKQKAAYEQYF. For the CDR3, the DNA is TGTTTTTTTTTCAAGCAGAAGGCGGCATACGAGCAGTACTTC.

This chain links TRBV7-6 with TRBJ1-6; no clear D. V was pared by 1 base and J by 9 bases, with 4 bases between. Germline V lookup: CDR1 SGHVS, CDR2 FNYEAQ. The CDR3 loop spans 12 amino acids. The CDR3 loop is CASSLVRSPLHF. DNA of the CDR3: TGTGCCAGCAGCTTAGTTCGTTCACCCCTCCACTTT.

This sequence joins TRBV19 and TRBJ2-7; TRBD2 is a possible D gene (5 bases). The CDR3 extends over 13 amino acids. The germline CDR1 and CDR2 sequences are LNHDA and SQIVND (reference sequence). Trimming left V 4 bases short and J 0 bases short, with 7 bases between. CDR3 residues: CASSTRVSYEQYF. The CDR3 nucleotides read TGTGCCAGTAGTACGAGGGTCTCCTACGAGCAGTACTTC.

The chain has TRBV6-5 and TRBJ2-1; 8 positions agree with TRBD2. Trimming took 8 bases from V and 0 from J; bases not matched to a gene: 6. Germline loops: CDR1 MNHEY, CDR2 SVGAGI. CDR3 size: 15 residues. The CDR3, as DNA: TGTGCCAGCCATCATACTAGCGGCTCCTACAATGAGCAGTTCTTC. The encoded protein is CASHHTSGSYNEQFF.

V is TRBV9 and J is TRBJ2-7; 9 positions agree with TRBD2. The CDR3 covers 16 residues. V lost 0 bases, J lost 2 bases, and 6 bases stayed unmatched. The V gene's germline CDR1 is SGDLS and CDR2 YYNGEE. The CDR3 DNA reads as TGTGCCAGCAGCGTAGACGAGATAGCGGGAGCCTACGAGCAGTACTTC. Protein sequence: CASSVDEIAGAYEQYF. The full variable domain, completed using reference TRBV9 and TRBJ2-7, is DSGVTQTPKHLITATGQRVTLRCSPRSGDLSVYWYQQSLDQGLQFLIQYYNGEERAKGNILERFSAQQFPDLHSELNLSSLELGDSALYFCASSVDEIAGAYEQYFGPGTRLTVT.

A single count supports this clone. V usage is TRBV7-9 and J usage is TRBJ1-6; possibly TRBD1 for D (5 bases). Germline V CDR1 and CDR2: SEHNR, FQNEAQ (reference sequence). V was trimmed by 5 bases and J by 7 bases, leaving 21 bases between them. The CDR3 spans 17 residues. CDR3 in DNA: TGTGCCAGCAGCCCCGGCGGTAACAGGCGATCGAATTCACCCCTCCACTTT. Translated: CASSPGGNRRSNSPLHF.

This clone was seen a handful of times. The rearrangement links TRBV18 to TRBJ2-1; a weak D match, TRBD1 (6 bases). The CDR3 has 16 residues. Deletions cut 9 bases from V and 0 bases from J, with 18 bases between. CDR1 KGHSH and CDR2 LQKENI come from the germline V gene. The CDR3, as DNA: TGTGCCAGTCGCGACCTGACAGGTCTCTCCTACAATGAGCAGTTCTTC. Protein product: CASRDLTGLSYNEQFF.

This clone was picked up a small number of times. The rearrangement uses TRBV6-1 and TRBJ1-5; D unclear. V lost 1 base and J lost 4, with 8 bases in between. Germline V CDR1 and CDR2: MNHNS, SASEGT. The CDR3 is 14 amino acids. The CDR3 bases are TGTGCCAGCAGTGAAGACGAGTTTAATCAGCCCCAGCATTTT. Its protein product is CASSEDEFNQPQHF.

Here the CDR3 reads CASSLEKGGEKLFF. CDR3 nucleotides: TGTGCCAGCAGCCTTGAAAAGGGAGGTGAAAAACTGTTTTTT. The chain has TRBV4-2 and TRBJ1-4; D not resolved. The CDR3 is 14 residues long. The germline V gene encodes CDR1 LGHNA and CDR2 YNFKEQ. Trimming cost V 4 bases and J 7 bases, with 13 bases left between them.

The chain carries TRBV5-4 and TRBJ2-5; perhaps TRBD2 as D (6 bases). CDR1 and CDR2 from the germline V gene are SGHNT and YYREEE (reference sequence). With 4 bases removed from V and 3 bases from J, the gap between germline ends came to 16 bases. The CDR3 length is 15 residues. The CDR3 here is CASSRWEAGKETQYF. The CDR3 DNA follows: TGTGCCAGCAGCCGATGGGAGGCGGGGAAAGAGACCCAGTACTTC.

The CDR3 reads CASSPGRGQPQHF. The CDR3, as DNA: TGTGCCAGCAGCCCCGGCAGGGGTCAGCCCCAGCATTTT. The rearrangement links TRBV11-3 to TRBJ1-5; tentatively, D is TRBD1 (6 bases). With 5 bases removed from V and 6 bases from J, the gap between germline ends came to 11 bases. The CDR3 has 13 residues. The V gene's germline CDR1 is SGHNT and CDR2 YENEEA.

The V and J genes are TRBV10-3 and TRBJ1-5; D is unresolved. The germline V gene encodes CDR1 ENHRY and CDR2 SYGVKD. The V and J ends lost 3 bases and 7 bases respectively, with 13 bases between them. This CDR3 comprises 14 residues. CDR3 amino acids: CAISDRGSRQPQHF. DNA of the CDR3: TGTGCCATCAGTGATCGGGGTTCCCGGCAGCCCCAGCATTTT.

The chain joins TRBV5-1 to TRBJ2-7; 7 positions match TRBD1. With V trimmed by 1 base and J by 6 bases, 7 bases remained unmatched. CDR1 is SGHRS, CDR2 YFSETQ, per germline. This CDR3 spans 14 amino acids. CDR3 loop: CASSLLTGESEQYF. CDR3 bases: TGCGCCAGCAGCTTGCTCACAGGGGAGAGCGAGCAGTACTTC.

This rearrangement joins TRBV5-3 to TRBJ2-7; 12 nucleotides align to TRBD2. TRBV5-3 belongs to the ORF category, with a function that is uncertain. The CDR3 loop spans 16 amino acids. The V gene end was trimmed by 4 bases and the J gene end by 5 bases; junction bases not matched to a gene: 10. CDR3 DNA: TGTGCCAGAAGCCACCCGACTAGCGGGAGAGGGAACGAGCAGTACTTC. It codes for CARSHPTSGRGNEQYF.

The chain is built from TRBV5-1 and TRBJ2-7; TRBD1 aligns across 9 bases. Germline assignment: CDR1 SGHRS and CDR2 YFSETQ. The CDR3 length is 14 residues. V shed 3 bases, J shed 7 bases, and the junction held 8 bases outside the gene matches. CDR3 sequence: CASSSEQGADEQYF. The CDR3 nucleotides read TGCGCCAGCAGCTCAGAACAGGGGGCGGATGAGCAGTACTTC.

V is TRBV10-3 and J is TRBJ2-7, with 8 bases fitting TRBD1. Per germline, CDR1 ENHRY and CDR2 SYGVKD. This CDR3 is 13 amino acids long. V was pared by 5 bases and J by 3 bases, with 3 bases of the junction left unmatched. The CDR3: CAISRDRFYEQYF. For the CDR3, the DNA is TGTGCCATCAGTCGGGACAGGTTCTACGAGCAGTACTTC.

This clone was detected only once. The chain combines TRBV7-2 with TRBJ2-5, with a weak D call TRBD2 (5 bases). The CDR3 consists of 13 residues. Germline-derived CDR1 and CDR2 are SGHTA and FQGNSA. CDR3 region: CAPPGIWEETQYF. In nucleotides, the CDR3 is TGTGCTCCCCCGGGGATTTGGGAAGAGACCCAGTACTTC.

The genes are TRBV19 and TRBJ2-7, with 8 bases fitting TRBD2. This CDR3 is built from 15 residues. From germline, CDR1 is LNHDA and CDR2 SQIVND (reference sequence). V lost 7 bases to trimming and J lost 5 bases; unmatched junction nucleotides: 13. The chain's CDR3 is CASTRGAGGGHEQYF. The CDR3 nucleotides read TGTGCCAGTACCCGCGGGGCGGGGGGTGGCCACGAGCAGTACTTC.

V usage is TRBV29-1 and J usage is TRBJ2-5; a weak D match, TRBD2 (6 bases). The V gene's germline CDR1 is SQVTM and CDR2 ANQGSEA. The CDR3 contains 12 residues. V lost 3 bases and J 3 bases, leaving 8 bases between the germline ends. The CDR3 loop reads CSVDPGEETQYF. CDR3 nucleotides: TGCAGCGTTGATCCGGGAGAAGAGACCCAGTACTTC.

The chain combines TRBV27 with TRBJ2-1; possibly TRBD1 for D (5 bases). Trimming left V 4 bases short and J 8 bases short, with 6 bases between. The CDR3 extends over 11 amino acids. CDR1 is MNHEY, CDR2 SMNVEV, per germline (reference sequence). The CDR3 DNA is TGTGCCAGCAGTTCCAGGGATGAGCAGTTCTTC. Protein: CASSSRDEQFF.

The V gene is TRBV5-1, the J gene TRBJ2-5; perhaps TRBD2 as D (6 bases). Germline V CDR1 and CDR2: SGHRS, YFSETQ. The CDR3 length is 14 residues. Trimming pared 4 bases from V and 0 bases from J, leaving 10 bases between. The CDR3 sequence is CASSTGRYQETQYF. The CDR3 DNA reads TGCGCCAGCAGCACCGGGAGATACCAAGAGACCCAGTACTTC.

The CDR3, as DNA: TGTGCCAGCTCACCTCTATTAACCCGGAACACTGAAGCTTTCTTT. This sequence encodes CASSPLLTRNTEAFF. The chain is built from TRBV18 and TRBJ1-1; no reliable D call. V was shortened by 3 bases and J by 1 base, with 12 bases between the two germline ends. The CDR3 is 15 amino acids. In germline, CDR1 is KGHSH, CDR2 LQKENI.

The rearrangement links TRBV5-4 to TRBJ2-3, with 9 bases aligning to TRBD2. The CDR3 length is 14 residues. The germline V gene encodes CDR1 SGHNT and CDR2 YYREEE (reference sequence). The V gene end was trimmed by 2 bases and the J gene end by 6 bases; junction bases not matched to a gene: 4. CDR3 DNA: TGTGCCAGCAGCTTAGCGGGGGGCCTCGATACGCAGTATTTT. Protein product: CASSLAGGLDTQYF.

The chain carries TRBV9 and TRBJ2-5, with 7 bases fitting TRBD1. Germline assignment: CDR1 SGDLS and CDR2 YYNGEE. V shed 0 bases, J shed 4 bases, and the junction held 3 bases outside the gene matches. The CDR3 has 14 amino acids. This chain's CDR3 is CASSVVSGGETQYF. The DNA of the CDR3 is TGTGCCAGCAGCGTAGTGTCAGGGGGAGAGACCCAGTACTTC.

V usage is TRBV2 and J usage is TRBJ1-1, with 7 bases lining up with TRBD1. Germline lookup yields CDR1 SNHLY and CDR2 FYNNEI. Trimming at V came to 7 bases and at J to 0 bases, leaving 5 bases not matched to a gene. The CDR3 totals 14 residues. The CDR3 sequence is CASKGQPMNTEAFF. The CDR3 DNA reads TGTGCCAGCAAGGGACAGCCTATGAACACTGAAGCTTTCTTT.

This rearrangement joins TRBV15 to TRBJ2-7, with D hard to call. Germline loops: CDR1 LNHNV, CDR2 YYDKDF (reference sequence). The germline V and J ends were trimmed by 1 base and 0 bases, with 7 bases remaining between them. This CDR3 spans 14 amino acids. The CDR3 loop is CATSRVRGSYEQYF. In DNA form, the CDR3 reads TGTGCCACCAGCAGAGTTCGAGGCTCCTACGAGCAGTACTTC. Using reference TRBV15 and TRBJ2-7 for the parts outside the CDR3, the full variable domain is DAMVIQNPRYQVTQFGKPVTLSCSQTLNHNVMYWYQQKSSQAPKLLFHYYDKDFNNEADTPDNFQSRRPNTSFCFLDIRSPGLGDTAMYLCATSRVRGSYEQYFGPGTRLTVT.

The CDR3 nucleotides read TGTGCCTGGCAGCTAAGGGGGGGCAGGAACACTGAAGCTTTCTTT. Translating gives CAWQLRGGRNTEAFF. The V and J genes are TRBV30 and TRBJ1-1; D may be TRBD1 (6 bases). Trimming shortened V by 5 bases and J by 1 base, and 17 bases separated the two germline ends. This CDR3 has 15 amino acids. Germline V gene sequence: CDR1 GTSNPN, CDR2 SVGIG (reference sequence).

This chain joins TRBV5-6 and TRBJ2-5, with D tentatively TRBD2 (6 bases). This CDR3 has 18 residues. With 4 bases removed from V and 4 bases from J, the gap between germline ends came to 26 bases. In germline, CDR1 is SGHDT, CDR2 YYEEEE. This CDR3 is CASSKYGAGLPGGETQYF. The DNA of the CDR3 is TGTGCCAGCAGCAAATACGGGGCAGGCCTCCCCGGGGGAGAGACCCAGTACTTC.

This clone was seen just once. V is TRBV2 and J is TRBJ2-4, with D possibly matching TRBD2 (5 bases). The V and J ends lost 2 bases and 6 bases respectively, with 8 bases between them. The length of the CDR3 is 13 residues. Germline values: CDR1 SNHLY, CDR2 FYNNEI. The chain's CDR3 is CASSESRGNIQYF. CDR3 bases: TGTGCCAGCAGTGAAAGTCGGGGAAACATTCAGTACTTC.

V usage is TRBV4-1 and J usage is TRBJ2-2, with TRBD2 matching 9 bases. V lost 6 bases to trimming and J lost 7 bases; unmatched junction nucleotides: 18. This CDR3 contains 18 residues. Germline values: CDR1 MGHRA, CDR2 YSYEKL. The CDR3 loop is CASSPGLAQKGGGGELFF. The CDR3 bases are TGCGCCAGCAGTCCGGGACTAGCTCAAAAAGGGGGGGGCGGGGAGCTGTTTTTT.

This clone was observed once. The chain is built from TRBV7-5 and TRBJ1-1; the D call of TRBD1 is as the table states it, not checked on the DNA. TRBV7-5 corresponds to a pseudogene. The CDR3 has 14 residues. CDR3 amino acids: CARSSPPPVVEAFF. The CDR3 DNA reads TGTGCCAGAAGCTCCCCGCCACCAGTGGTTGAAGCTTTCTTT.